Here is one T cell receptor (beta chain) with its context. Its antigen remains unidentified. CD4+ T cells from unexposed donors were obtained before the COVID-19 pandemic (2011-2018). CD4+ T cells were isolated from the cells after nine to eleven days of culture. Germline lookup yields CDR1 GTSNPN and CDR2 SVGIG (reference sequence). V was cut by 0 bases and J by 5 bases, with 4 bases left in between. This CDR3 contains 11 residues. This record comes from a study of CD4 T cells in relation to SARS-CoV-2 and coronaviruses. In the study overall: PBMCs were cultured with antigen for nine to eleven days before TCR beta sequencing.

Sequencing used immunoSEQ multiplex PCR; TCRdb keeps in-frame clones, though not all of them. The sample carries 24,000 or so clones, more than 65% recorded once. This rearrangement joins TRBV30 to TRBJ2-5; D is unclear. This receptor was identified in a human donor in good health. Sequences were obtained from CD4+ T cells from PBMCs, cultured in vitro. The CDR3 loop reads CAWSVGETQYF. The CDR3 DNA reads as TGTGCCTGGAGTGTAGGTGAGACCCAGTACTTC.